This T cell receptor (beta chain) was recovered during a study of blood T cell repertoires in COVID-19. The assay was immunoSEQ multiplex PCR, and TCRdb's table has in-frame clones only and misses some. The table has about 160,000 clones, 86% seen once. Germline V lookup: CDR1 ENHRY, CDR2 SYGVKD. The length of the CDR3 is 14 residues. With 0 bases removed from V and 5 bases from J, the gap between germline ends came to 10 bases. Sequencing was performed on peripheral blood. The clonotype originates from a woman in her sixties or seventies with acute or convalescent COVID-19. V is TRBV10-3 and J is TRBJ1-1; D not certain. The CDR3 nucleotides are TGTGCCATCAGTGAGTCAACAGCATGGACTGAAGCTTTCTTT. This encodes CAISESTAWTEAFF.